This T cell receptor beta chain was identified during a study of PD-1 blockade in mismatch repair-deficient tumors. Libraries were prepared by immunoSEQ multiplex PCR; TCRdb keeps only in-frame clonotypes and omits some of them. The sample lists roughly 120,000 clones, 88% occurring once. V was shortened by 3 bases and J by 4 bases, with 9 bases between the two germline ends. The germline gives CDR1 SGHTA, CDR2 FQGTGA. This CDR3 is 13 amino acids long. This clonotype was sampled from an adult with mismatch repair-deficient cancer. The sample consisted of peripheral blood, taken 70 to 72 weeks after starting pembrolizumab. V usage is TRBV7-3 and J usage is TRBJ1-1; D is possibly TRBD1 (5 bases). This chain's CDR3 is CASSFYQGTEAFF. As DNA, the CDR3 is TGTGCCAGCAGCTTTTATCAGGGCACTGAAGCTTTCTTT.